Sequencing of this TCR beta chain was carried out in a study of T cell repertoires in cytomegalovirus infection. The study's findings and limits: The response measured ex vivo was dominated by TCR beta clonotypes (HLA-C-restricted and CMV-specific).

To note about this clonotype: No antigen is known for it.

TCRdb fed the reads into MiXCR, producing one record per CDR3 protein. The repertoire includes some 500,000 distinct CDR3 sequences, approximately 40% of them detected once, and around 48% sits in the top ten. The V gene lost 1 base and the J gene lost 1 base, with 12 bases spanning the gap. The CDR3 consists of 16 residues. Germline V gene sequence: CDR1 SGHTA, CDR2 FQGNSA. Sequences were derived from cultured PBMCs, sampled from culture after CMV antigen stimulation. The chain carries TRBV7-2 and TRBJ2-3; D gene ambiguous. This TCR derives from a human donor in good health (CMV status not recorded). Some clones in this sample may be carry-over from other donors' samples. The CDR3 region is CASSLGQFLGTDTQYF. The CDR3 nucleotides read TGTGCCAGCAGCTTAGGGCAGTTTCTTGGCACAGATACGCAGTATTTT.